A single sample is the source of the 12 T cell receptor beta chains below, sequenced in a study of CD8 T cells in Susac syndrome. After extraction with the RNeasy kit, about 0.5 to 1 ug of the RNA was reverse transcribed using random hexamers. Using its own MiXCR run on the immunoSEQ multiplex PCR reads, TCRdb lists one record per CDR3 protein. The table lists some 120,000 distinct CDR3 sequences, around 91% of them singletons. The specimen sequenced was CD8+ T cells from PBMCs. Every receptor here comes from a human donor with multiple sclerosis.

The V call is TRBV19, the J call TRBJ1-1; the D gene is possibly TRBD1 (6 bases). The V end lost 5 bases, the J end lost 4 bases, and 14 bases lay between the germline ends. The CDR3 covers 14 residues. Germline CDR1 LNHDA, CDR2 SQIVND (reference sequence). In DNA form, the CDR3 reads TGTGCCAGTAGTCCCCGGGGGCTTTCCACTGAAGCTTTCTTT. Amino acids: CASSPRGLSTEAFF.

CDR3 sequence (DNA): TGCAGTGCTGGGGGGGCTGGGCTGACAGATACGCAGTATTTT. Translating gives CSAGGAGLTDTQYF. V gene TRBV20-1 combines with J gene TRBJ2-3, with D perhaps matching TRBD2 (7 bases). The CDR3 spans 14 residues. V was shortened by 5 bases and J by 3 bases, with 15 bases between the two germline ends. CDR1 is DFQATT and CDR2 is SNEGSKA in the germline V gene (reference sequence).

The chain uses TRBV30 and TRBJ1-1; D is unresolved. Germline lookup yields CDR1 GTSNPN and CDR2 SVGIG (reference sequence). The CDR3 has 11 residues. V was pared by 5 bases and J by 0 bases, with 4 bases between. CDR3 in amino acids: CAWGVNTEAFF. The DNA of the CDR3 is TGTGCCTGGGGGGTGAACACTGAAGCTTTCTTT. Full variable domain (missing parts from reference TRBV30 and TRBJ1-1): SQTIHQWPATLVQPVGSPLSLECTVEGTSNPNLYWYRQAAGRGLQLLFYSVGIGQISSEVPQNLSASRPQDRQFILSSKKLLLSDSGFYLCAWGVNTEAFFGQGTRLTVV.

The rearrangement uses TRBV30 and TRBJ2-7, with D perhaps TRBD1 or TRBD2 (5 bases each). CDR3 length: 13 residues. V shed 3 bases and J shed 3 bases, with 12 bases lying between them. Germline loops: CDR1 GTSNPN, CDR2 SVGIG (reference sequence). The CDR3 DNA reads TGTGCCTGGAGAGGGACGGCCAGCTACGAGCAGTACTTC. Protein: CAWRGTASYEQYF.

V gene TRBV3-1 combines with J gene TRBJ2-7, with 10 bases matching TRBD2. The CDR3 contains 15 residues. The germline gives CDR1 LGHDT, CDR2 YNNKEL (reference sequence). Trimming at V came to 4 bases and at J to 11 bases, leaving 14 bases not matched to a gene. The CDR3 loop reads CASSPFPLAGSLKYF. The CDR3 DNA reads TGTGCCAGCAGCCCTTTCCCACTAGCGGGATCCCTCAAGTACTTC.

The chain uses TRBV28 and TRBJ1-1; no definite D call. This CDR3 is 14 amino acids long. V dropped 5 bases and J dropped 3 bases, with 13 bases sitting between them. In germline, CDR1 is MDHEN, CDR2 SYDVKM. DNA of the CDR3: TGTGCCAGCAGTGAGGGCCTTACTCACACTGAAGCTTTCTTT. It specifies CASSEGLTHTEAFF.

V is TRBV7-9 and J is TRBJ2-5; D remains ambiguous. V was trimmed by 5 bases and J by 1 base, leaving 11 bases between them. This CDR3 is built from 14 residues. CDR1 is SEHNR, CDR2 FQNEAQ, per germline (reference sequence). The CDR3 coding sequence is TGTGCCAGCAGCCCAGTGGGGTTCCAAGAGACCCAGTACTTC. Translated: CASSPVGFQETQYF. Full variable domain (outside the CDR3, taken from reference TRBV7-9 and TRBJ2-5): DTGVSQNPRHKITKRGQNVTFRCDPISEHNRLYWYRQTLGQGPEFLTYFQNEAQLEKSRLLSDRFSAERPKGSFSTLEIQRTEQGDSAMYLCASSPVGFQETQYFGPGTRLLVL.

The V gene is TRBV6-5, the J gene TRBJ2-1; D gene ambiguous. Germline lookup yields CDR1 MNHEY and CDR2 SVGAGI. The CDR3 runs 13 residues. V lost 0 bases and J lost 8, with 8 bases in between. The CDR3 DNA reads TGTGCCAGCAGTTACTCATCCTTCCATGAGCAGTTCTTC. Its protein is CASSYSSFHEQFF.

This rearrangement joins TRBV27 to TRBJ2-5; weak D call: TRBD1 (5 bases). The CDR3 has 12 amino acids. The germline V gene encodes CDR1 MNHEY and CDR2 SMNVEV (reference sequence). Trimming cost V 4 bases and J 10 bases, with 13 bases left between them. CDR3 coding DNA: TGTGCCAGCAGTTCCATAGGCAGGGTCCAGTACTTC. Its protein product is CASSSIGRVQYF.

In this sample, this clonotype turned up once. V is TRBV9 and J is TRBJ2-3, with a weak D call TRBD1 (7 bases). Germline V lookup: CDR1 SGDLS, CDR2 YYNGEE. Trimming removed 4 bases from V and 4 bases from J, with 25 bases in between. This CDR3 region has 18 residues. The CDR3 DNA sequence: TGTGCCAGCAGCTCGCCGCTGGAGGGGGCGGTTGATCCAGATACGCAGTATTTT. This encodes CASSSPLEGAVDPDTQYF.

The rearrangement links TRBV29-1 to TRBJ1-5, with no clear D. Between the trimmed V and J ends, which lost 5 bases and 6 bases, there was a span of 11 bases. Germline V CDR1 and CDR2: SQVTM, ANQGSEA. CDR3 length: 12 residues. CDR3 coding DNA: TGCAGCGTTCTATCTGTGGGTCAGCCCCAGCATTTT. Protein sequence: CSVLSVGQPQHF. Filled out from reference TRBV29-1 and TRBJ1-5, the complete variable domain reads SAVISQKPSRDICQRGTSLTIQCQVDSQVTMMFWYRQQPGQSLTLIATANQGSEATYESGFVIDKFPISRPNLTFSTLTVSNMSPEDSSIYLCSVLSVGQPQHFGDGTRLSIL.

The chain employs TRBV13 and TRBJ2-7; 10 bases fit TRBD2. Germline V CDR1 and CDR2: PRHDT, FYEKMQ (reference sequence). The CDR3 sequence is 16 residues long. Trimming took 7 bases from V and 5 from J; bases not matched to a gene: 14. CDR3 sequence reads: CASTDGASGRFHEQYF. The CDR3 nucleotides read TGTGCCAGCACCGACGGGGCTAGCGGGAGATTCCACGAGCAGTACTTC. The entire variable domain, with the rest obtained from reference TRBV13 and TRBJ2-7, is as follows: AAGVIQSPRHLIKEKRETATLKCYPIPRHDTVYWYQQGPGQDPQFLISFYEKMQSDKGSIPDRFSAQQFSDYHSELNMSSLELGDSALYFCASTDGASGRFHEQYFGPGTRLTVT.